Given below is one TCR beta chain in context. Its antigen is not yet known. The record has no base qualities; no much larger clone is one base away. Unstimulated Tregs (CD4+CD25+CD127-), CD4+ non-Tregs (CD4+CD25-), CD4 and CD8 cells were FACS-sorted from thawed PBMCs. Blood from healthy controls was obtained either as purchased buffy coats or from healthy volunteers. Healthy control blood was processed by Ficoll density gradient to PBMCs and cryopreserved; patient PBMCs were collected before and after transplant. From the germline V gene, CDR1 is MNHEY and CDR2 is SVGAGI. Including cysteine and phenylalanine, the CDR3 has 15 amino acids. Only CDR3 DNA remains: 45 bases, in frame from the first base. V is shortened by 2 bases, J by 2 bases, and the region joining them spans 13 bases. The entry originates in a study of Tregs in tolerant kidney transplant recipients (dated by TCRdb to between 2018 and 2020). Regarding the research as a whole: The study used TCRbeta sequencing to identify donor-specific regulatory T cells before combined kidney and bone marrow transplantation, then tracked those cells after transplant. Several methods of expanding Tregs specific for an allogeneic donor were compared by TCRbeta repertoire sequencing in a few healthy controls.

The study at large found these results: Biological reproducibility was not directly addressed, though technical replication error appeared minimal. Because the study included only a small number of patients, the results must be confirmed in larger populations and under other immunosuppression protocols. Expanding Tregs with activated donor B cells appeared to identify the most biologically relevant and donor-specific TCRbeta repertoire.

For TCRbeta CDR3 sequencing, genomic DNA from the sorted cells was extracted using the QIAGEN DNeasy Blood and Tissue Kit. High-throughput TCRbeta CDR3 sequencing was carried out commercially through immunoSEQ, with PCR amplification with bias correction and internal controls included. From the authors' description of their analysis: Unique productive TCRbeta sequences were defined by CDR3 nucleotide sequence where primers matched, and otherwise by CDR3 amino acid sequence together with Vbeta and Jbeta genes. Sorting error was corrected by removing sequences shared between sorted populations at a frequency ratio of 2:1 or less, and the remaining shared sequences were assigned to the higher population. Sequences were defined as donor-reactive when expanded at least 5-fold in CFSE-low cells versus unstimulated cells and present at a frequency of at least 0.01% in CFSE-low cells. Repertoire divergence was quantified by Jensen-Shannon divergence calculated from the top 100 TCRbeta sequences ranked by frequency. For any sample with multiple sequencing runs, sorting error was corrected in each run separately before the runs were pooled. The table comes from immuneACCESS by way of TCRdb, which keeps in-frame sequences with V and J called. Part of the clones is missing from these tables; in studies checked, under half for an unresolved V gene and the rest for unknown reasons. The V and J calls and clone size come from that table; D and trimming were worked out from the DNA. The sample table records 90,000 to 150,000 clones; about 90% of these occur just once. The top ten constitute approximately 0.6% of the sample.

The receptor chain draws on TRBV6-5 and TRBJ2-7; too little of a D gene remains to name it. The specimen was CD4+ T cells from blood. The clonotype originates from a human donor in good health. The CDR3 reads as follows: CASSYSPTYTYEQYF. The nucleotides read TGTGCCAGCAGTTACAGTCCGACTTATACCTACGAGCAGTACTTC.